This T cell receptor beta chain comes out of a study of shared clonotypes between healthy human individuals. Recent vaccinations or acute infections were absent in the healthy HIV-negative adult donors. The unsorted samples had approximately 90 million PBMCs used for genomic DNA. CDR1 SGDLS and CDR2 YYNGEE come from the germline V gene. The CDR3 runs 13 residues. The V gene lost 0 bases and the J gene lost 3 bases, with 6 bases spanning the gap. Measured with immunoSEQ multiplex PCR; TCRdb has only the in-frame clones, and not every one. The data hold fewer than 650,000 clones, with roughly 72% observed a single time.

The chain uses TRBV9 and TRBJ1-1, with D hard to call. This clonotype originated in a woman aged 35 to 49 in good health. Some clones in this sample may be carry-over from other donors' samples. The sample comprised PBMCs. In DNA form, the CDR3 reads TGTGCCAGCAGCGTAGGAACATACACTGAAGCTTTCTTT. Translating gives CASSVGTYTEAFF.